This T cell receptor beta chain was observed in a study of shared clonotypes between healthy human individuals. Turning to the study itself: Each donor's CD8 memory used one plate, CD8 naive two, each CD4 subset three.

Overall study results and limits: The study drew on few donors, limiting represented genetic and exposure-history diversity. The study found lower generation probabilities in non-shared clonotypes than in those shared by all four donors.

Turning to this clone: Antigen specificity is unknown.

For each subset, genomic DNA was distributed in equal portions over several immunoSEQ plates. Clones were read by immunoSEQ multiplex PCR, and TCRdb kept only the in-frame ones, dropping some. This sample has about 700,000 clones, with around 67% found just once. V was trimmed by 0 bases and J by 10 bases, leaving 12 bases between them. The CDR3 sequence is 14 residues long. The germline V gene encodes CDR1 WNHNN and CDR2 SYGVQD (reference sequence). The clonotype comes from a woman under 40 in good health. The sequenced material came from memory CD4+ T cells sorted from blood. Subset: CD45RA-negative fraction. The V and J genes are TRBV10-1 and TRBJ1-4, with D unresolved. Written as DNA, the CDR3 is TGCGCCAGCAGTGAGTCCGGGGAGAGCAGAAAACTGTTTTTT. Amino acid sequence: CASSESGESRKLFF.